These 6 T cell receptor beta chains were sequenced from one sample in a study of OX40 agonist ivuxolimab in advanced cancers. The assay was immunoSEQ multiplex PCR, and TCRdb's table has in-frame clones only and misses some. Of some 58,000 clones listed, 85% to 90% were seen once; the top ten hold around 0.8%. The source material was CD4+ or CD8+ T cells sorted from blood, sampled in a trial of the OX40 agonist ivuxolimab. These receptors all come from an adult with an advanced solid tumor such as melanoma, head and neck, liver or kidney cancer.

This chain connects TRBV2 to TRBJ2-1; 14 nucleotides agree with TRBD2. The J segment lost 5 bases and the V segment lost 10 bases, leaving 4 bases of the junction unmatched. The germline gives CDR1 SNHLY, CDR2 FYNNEI. CDR3 length equals 14 residues. This chain's CDR3 is CAKRGLAGDNEQFF. For the CDR3, the DNA is TGTGCCAAGCGGGGACTAGCGGGGGACAATGAGCAGTTCTTC. Based on the CDR3 plus reference TRBV2 and TRBJ2-1, the full variable domain is EPEVTQTPSHQVTQMGQEVILRCVPISNHLYFYWYRQILGQKVEFLVSFYNNEISEKSEIFDDQFSVERPDGSNFTLKIRSTKLEDSAMYFCAKRGLAGDNEQFFGPGTRLTVL.

The chain links TRBV20-1 to TRBJ2-7; D remains ambiguous. The CDR3 is made up of 11 amino acids. V lost 6 bases and J 7 bases, leaving 13 bases between the germline ends. Per germline, CDR1 DFQATT and CDR2 SNEGSKA (reference sequence). CDR3 DNA sequence: TGCAGTGCCCAGCACAGCTGGGAGCAGTACTTC. The encoded protein is CSAQHSWEQYF.

This clone appeared once. The V gene is TRBV4-2, the J gene TRBJ2-7; D is undetermined. CDR1 and CDR2 from the germline V gene are LGHNA and YNFKEQ. V was pared by 0 bases and J by 4 bases, with 10 bases between. This CDR3 region has 14 residues. CDR3 region: CASSQERQTYEQYF. The CDR3 DNA follows: TGTGCCAGCAGCCAAGAGCGGCAGACATACGAGCAGTACTTC.

The gene calls are TRBV11-2 and TRBJ2-5; tentative D call: TRBD1 (6 bases). The ends were cut back, 1 base at V and 1 base at J, with 10 bases in the middle. Germline assignment: CDR1 SGHAT and CDR2 FQNNGV. The CDR3 spans 15 residues. The chain's CDR3 is CASSLGRTAQETQYF. CDR3 sequence (DNA): TGTGCCAGCAGCTTAGGGAGGACAGCCCAAGAGACCCAGTACTTC.

In its sample, this clone was seen once. The rearrangement links TRBV27 to TRBJ2-7, with TRBD1 as a possible D gene (6 bases). V gave up 10 bases and J gave up 0 bases, with 16 bases separating them. CDR3 size: 14 residues. Germline V gives CDR1 MNHEY, CDR2 SMNVEV (reference sequence). CDR3 nucleotide sequence: TGTGCCATGAGACAGGTTACCTTCTCCTACGAGCAGTACTTC. It translates to CAMRQVTFSYEQYF.

The CDR3 sequence: CASSELKMGLAGGTDTQYF. In nucleotides, the CDR3 is TGCGCCAGCAGCGAACTTAAGATGGGACTAGCGGGGGGAACAGATACGCAGTATTTT. The chain combines TRBV5-1 with TRBJ2-3; TRBD2 matches at 15 bases. V shed 4 bases and J 3 bases; nucleotides not matched to a gene: 12. The V gene's germline CDR1 is SGHRS and CDR2 YFSETQ. The CDR3 consists of 19 residues.